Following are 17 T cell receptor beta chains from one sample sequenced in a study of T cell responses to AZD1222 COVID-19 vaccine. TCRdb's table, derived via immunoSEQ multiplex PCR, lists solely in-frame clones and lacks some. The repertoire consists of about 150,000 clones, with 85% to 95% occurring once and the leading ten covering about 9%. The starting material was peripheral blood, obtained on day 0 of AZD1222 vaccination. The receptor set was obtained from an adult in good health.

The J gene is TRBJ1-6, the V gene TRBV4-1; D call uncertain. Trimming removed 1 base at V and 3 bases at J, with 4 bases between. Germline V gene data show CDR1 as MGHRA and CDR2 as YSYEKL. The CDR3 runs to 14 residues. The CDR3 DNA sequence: TGCGCCAGCAGCCAAGGATACTATAATTCACCCCTCCACTTT. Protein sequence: CASSQGYYNSPLHF.

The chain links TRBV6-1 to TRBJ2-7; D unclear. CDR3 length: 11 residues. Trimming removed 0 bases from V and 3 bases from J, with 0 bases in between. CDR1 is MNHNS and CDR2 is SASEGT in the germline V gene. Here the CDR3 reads CASSEAYEQYF. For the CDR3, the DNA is TGTGCCAGCAGTGAAGCCTACGAGCAGTACTTC.

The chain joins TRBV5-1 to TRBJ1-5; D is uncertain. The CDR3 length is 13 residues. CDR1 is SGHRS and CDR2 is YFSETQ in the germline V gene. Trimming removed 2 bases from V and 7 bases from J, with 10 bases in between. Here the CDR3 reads CASSLRVGQPQHF. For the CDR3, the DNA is TGCGCCAGCAGCTTAAGGGTAGGACAGCCCCAGCATTTT.

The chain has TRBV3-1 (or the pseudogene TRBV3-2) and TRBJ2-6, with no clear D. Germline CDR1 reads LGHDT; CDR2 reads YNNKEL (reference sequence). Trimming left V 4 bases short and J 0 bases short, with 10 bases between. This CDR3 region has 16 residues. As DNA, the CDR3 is TGTGCCAGCAGCCTTCAATCCCTCTCTGGGGCCAACGTCCTGACTTTC. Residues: CASSLQSLSGANVLTF.

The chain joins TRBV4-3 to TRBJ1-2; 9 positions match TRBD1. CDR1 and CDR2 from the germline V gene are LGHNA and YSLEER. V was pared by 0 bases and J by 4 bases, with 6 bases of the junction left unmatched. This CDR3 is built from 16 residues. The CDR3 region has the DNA TGCGCCAGCAGCCAAGAAGGACAGGGGTTCCCCTATGGCTACACCTTC. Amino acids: CASSQEGQGFPYGYTF.

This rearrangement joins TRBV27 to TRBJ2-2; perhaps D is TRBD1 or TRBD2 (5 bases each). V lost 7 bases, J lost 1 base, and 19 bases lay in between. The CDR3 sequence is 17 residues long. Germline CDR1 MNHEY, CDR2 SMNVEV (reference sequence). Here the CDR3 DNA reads TGTGCCAGCACAAGTCCAGGCCGGGGCCGGAACACCGGGGAGCTGTTTTTT. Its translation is CASTSPGRGRNTGELFF.

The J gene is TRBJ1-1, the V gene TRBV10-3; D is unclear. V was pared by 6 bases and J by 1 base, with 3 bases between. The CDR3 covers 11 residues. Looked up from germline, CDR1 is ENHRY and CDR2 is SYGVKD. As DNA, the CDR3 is TGTGCCATCAGGGAGAACACTGAAGCTTTCTTT. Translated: CAIRENTEAFF.

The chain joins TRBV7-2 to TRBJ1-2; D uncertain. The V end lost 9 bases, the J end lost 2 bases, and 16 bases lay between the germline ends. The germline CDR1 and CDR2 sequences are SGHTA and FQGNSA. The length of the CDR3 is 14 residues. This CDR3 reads CASYSSGRNYGYTF. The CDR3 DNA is TGTGCCAGTTACAGTTCAGGCCGAAACTATGGCTACACCTTC.

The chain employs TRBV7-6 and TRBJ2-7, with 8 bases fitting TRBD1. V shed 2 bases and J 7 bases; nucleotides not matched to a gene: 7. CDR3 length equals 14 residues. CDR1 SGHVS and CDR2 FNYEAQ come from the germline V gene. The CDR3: CASSLNQGAREQYF. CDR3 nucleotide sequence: TGTGCCAGCAGCTTAAATCAGGGGGCACGGGAGCAGTACTTC.

This CDR3 reads CASSPQGSGNTIYF. The CDR3, as DNA: TGTGCCAGCAGTCCTCAGGGTTCAGGAAACACCATATATTTT. The rearrangement uses TRBV28 and TRBJ1-3; D may be TRBD1 (5 bases). This CDR3 has 14 residues. From germline, CDR1 is MDHEN and CDR2 SYDVKM. With 5 bases removed from V and 4 bases from J, the gap between germline ends came to 12 bases.

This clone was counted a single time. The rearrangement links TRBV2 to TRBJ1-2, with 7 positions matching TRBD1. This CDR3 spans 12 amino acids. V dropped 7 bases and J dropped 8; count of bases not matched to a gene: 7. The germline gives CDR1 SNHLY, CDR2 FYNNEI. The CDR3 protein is CASTPMTGGYTF. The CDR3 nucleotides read TGTGCCAGCACCCCCATGACAGGGGGCTACACCTTC.

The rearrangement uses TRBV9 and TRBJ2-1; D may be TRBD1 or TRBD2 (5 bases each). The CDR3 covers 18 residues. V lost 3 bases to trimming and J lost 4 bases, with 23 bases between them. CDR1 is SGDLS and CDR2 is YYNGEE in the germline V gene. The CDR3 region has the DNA TGTGCCAGCAGCGGCGGATACTTGGGGGAAGAAACGTACAATGAGCAGTTCTTC. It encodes CASSGGYLGEETYNEQFF.

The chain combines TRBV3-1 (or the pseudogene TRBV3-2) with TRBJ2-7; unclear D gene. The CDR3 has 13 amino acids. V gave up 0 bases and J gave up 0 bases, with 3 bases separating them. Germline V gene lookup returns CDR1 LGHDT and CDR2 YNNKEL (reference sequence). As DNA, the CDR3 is TGTGCCAGCAGCCAAGACAACTCCTACGAGCAGTACTTC. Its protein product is CASSQDNSYEQYF.

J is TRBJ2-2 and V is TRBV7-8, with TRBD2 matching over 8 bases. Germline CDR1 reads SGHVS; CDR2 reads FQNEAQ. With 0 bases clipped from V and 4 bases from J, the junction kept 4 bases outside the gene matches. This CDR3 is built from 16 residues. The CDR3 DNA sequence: TGTGCCAGCAGCTTAGCGCGGGGGGCACGCACCGGGGAGCTGTTTTTT. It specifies CASSLARGARTGELFF.

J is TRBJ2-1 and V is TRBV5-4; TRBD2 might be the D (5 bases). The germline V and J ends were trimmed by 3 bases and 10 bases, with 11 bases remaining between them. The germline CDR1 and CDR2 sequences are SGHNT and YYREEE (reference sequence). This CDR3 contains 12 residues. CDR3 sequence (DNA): TGTGCCAGCAGCTCCCTAGCTGGGGAGCAGTTCTTC. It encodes CASSSLAGEQFF.

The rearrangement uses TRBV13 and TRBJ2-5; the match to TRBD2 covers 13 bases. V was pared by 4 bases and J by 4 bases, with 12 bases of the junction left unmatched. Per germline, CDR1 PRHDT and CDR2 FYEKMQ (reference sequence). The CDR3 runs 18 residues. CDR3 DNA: TGTGCCAGCAGCTCAGAGACTAGCGGGGGGCAGACAGGAGAGACCCAGTACTTC. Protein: CASSSETSGGQTGETQYF.

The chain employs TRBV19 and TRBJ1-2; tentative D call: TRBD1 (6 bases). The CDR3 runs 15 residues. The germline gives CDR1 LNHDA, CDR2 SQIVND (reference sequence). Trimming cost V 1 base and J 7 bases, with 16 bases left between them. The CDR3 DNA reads TGTGCCAGTAGTATAGCACAGGGAGTCGTTGGTGGCTACACCTTC. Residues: CASSIAQGVVGGYTF.